This paragraph reports one T cell receptor beta chain. The germline V gene encodes CDR1 SGHAT and CDR2 FQNNGV. V gave up 5 bases and J gave up 1 base, with 10 bases separating them. The CDR3 contains 14 residues. The sample is drawn from a study of blood T cell repertoires in COVID-19. About the study: Samples of COVID-19 (acute and convalescent) were obtained from the United States, Italy and Spain.

Assay: immunoSEQ multiplex PCR; the TCRdb copy retains only in-frame clones and omits some. The data hold 60,000 to 75,000 clones, with over 70% observed a single time. The sequence derives from a human donor in a cohort sampled during active COVID-19. V and J are TRBV11-2 and TRBJ2-3; D is ambiguous. Sequencing input: peripheral blood. The CDR3 loop reads CASSPQLGTDTQYF. CDR3 DNA: TGTGCCAGCAGCCCTCAACTCGGCACAGATACGCAGTATTTT. The full variable domain, its missing parts supplied by reference TRBV11-2 and TRBJ2-3, is EAGVAQSPRYKIIEKRQSVAFWCNPISGHATLYWYQQILGQGPKLLIQFQNNGVVDDSQLPKDRFSAERLKGVDSTLKIQPAKLEDSAVYLCASSPQLGTDTQYFGPGTRLTVL.